The following is a TCR beta chain sequence with its context. This clone has only a few counts. Its antigen remains unidentified. No much larger clone exists at a distance of one base, and base qualities are not known. These data come from a study of CD8+ T cells in alopecia areata (dated by TCRdb to the late 2010s). Notes on the research overall: Treated patients were enrolled in an open-label pilot trial of oral tofacitinib, 5 to 10 mg twice daily, for moderate-to-severe alopecia areata. Patients stayed on tofacitinib for 6 to 18 months and then had 6 months of follow-up off drug so that delayed response and recurrence could be assessed. For the treated patients, the SALT score, which quantifies what percentage of scalp surface area is affected, served as the measure of disease severity. High-throughput TCRbeta sequencing was used to examine T cell clonal expansion in alopecia areata in both the C3H/HeJ mouse model and human patients. In humans, TCRbeta sequencing was performed on scalp tissue and on sorted CD4+ and CD8+ peripheral blood T cells from healthy controls and from patients with patchy or totalis/universalis alopecia areata. Biopsies were taken from tofacitinib-treated patients at baseline and again at 4 and 24 weeks into treatment, and several of those patients also had a later scalp biopsy. Clonality in the scalp was compared among normal scalp (n=4), patchy alopecia areata scalp (n=8), and alopecia totalis/universalis scalp (n=8). RNA was obtained with the PAXgene miRNA kit for fixed scalp, the miRNeasy kit for PBMCs, and the RNeasy kit for mouse skin. TCRbeta CDR3 regions were amplified by immunoSEQ multiplex PCR with 35 Vbeta forward and 13 Jbeta reverse primers.

For this chain, trimming is 5 bases at the V end and 6 bases at the J end, and the number of junction bases without a gene match is 8. As encoded in the germline V gene, CDR1 is SNHLY while CDR2 is FYNNEI. The CDR3, from cysteine to phenylalanine, totals 15 residues. Of the read, only the CDR3 DNA is kept; its 45 bases are in frame from base 1. General findings and caveats noted by the study authors: Tofacitinib significantly lowered scalp clonality and the number of expanded CD8+ clones among the top 100 scalp clones. Resident alphabeta T cells in normal human skin are also sequenced, complicating scalp TCR repertoire analysis, unlike mouse skin dominated by gammadelta T cells. Many expanded lesional clones persisted in scalp and blood during tofacitinib treatment, which may partly explain relapse after stopping treatment. Shared TCR sequences between patients were less evident than in mice, which may be partly attributable to HLA diversity in the patient population. Because the treated cohort was small and had just a single nonresponder, larger studies are needed to establish links between baseline CD8+ expansion and response. Lesional scalp, especially in alopecia totalis/universalis, showed higher clonality and more expanded CD8+ clones than normal scalp, suggesting antigenic drive.

Libraries came from the immunoSEQ multiplex PCR assay. For TCR sequencing, RNA was extracted from every sample and reverse transcribed into cDNA to serve as template. First-strand cDNA was synthesized with SuperScript III using a 2:1 mix of oligo-dT and random hexamers. A synthetic immune receptor repertoire was used to measure amplification bias, and any remaining bias was corrected computationally. Under the source paper's analysis protocol: After raw reads were preprocessed to remove errors, the CDR3 was defined following IMGT conventions as running from the conserved cysteine to phenylalanine. Clonality was computed by normalizing Shannon entropy by log2 of the number of productive unique TCRs and subtracting the result from 1. Scalp TCRbeta sequences were cross-referenced with sorted blood CD4 and CD8 repertoires so that the CD4 or CD8 identity of scalp clones could be inferred. TCRdb mirrors the immuneACCESS table, restricted to in-frame sequences. Some clones are absent from its copies; in checked studies, under half trace to an unresolved V gene, and the reason for the others is unknown. That table is the source of V, J and clone size, and D and trimming were worked out from the DNA. The sample table lists some 190,000 clones, roughly 46% of them with a count of one. Clones ranked in the top ten supply about a tenth of the sample.

The sample's treatment or condition label, in plain terms: oral pan-JAK inhibitor, 5-10 mg twice daily. Peripheral blood and lesional scalp punch biopsies were obtained from patients with alopecia areata. PBMCs were separated by density centrifugation and stained for CD3, CD4 and CD8, after which CD4+ and CD8+ T cells were sorted on a FACSAria. This clonotype was sampled from a human donor with alopecia areata. The material sequenced was CD8+ T cells sorted from blood, taken between weeks 51 and 54, from a patient treated with tofacitinib. The V gene is TRBV2 and the J gene is TRBJ2-2; the central 8 bases match TRBD1. The CDR3 has the sequence CASSLTGVGPGELFF. The nucleotide sequence is given as TGTGCCAGCAGTTTGACAGGGGTCGGACCCGGGGAGCTGTTTTTT.